This T cell receptor (beta chain) was captured in a study of blood T cell repertoires in COVID-19. About the research overall: Sample material is recorded as cDNA or gDNA derived from T cells, B-cell-depleted T cells, or PBMCs.

Seattle patients were enrolled while actively infected and followed longitudinally. Measured with immunoSEQ multiplex PCR; TCRdb has only the in-frame clones, and not every one. In the table there are approximately 500,000 clones, 85% to 90% of which are singletons. Germline V lookup: CDR1 SNHLY, CDR2 FYNNEI. V was shortened by 0 bases and J by 0 bases, with 7 bases between the two germline ends. The CDR3 consists of 15 residues. The V call is TRBV2, the J call TRBJ2-3; tentatively, D is TRBD2 (5 bases). The sample was peripheral blood. This TCR came from a woman between 45 and 60 years old with COVID-19, enrolled during active disease. This chain's CDR3 is CASSEAWTSTDTQYF. The CDR3 DNA sequence: TGTGCCAGCAGTGAAGCGTGGACTAGCACAGATACGCAGTATTTT.